Shown below are 28 T cell receptor beta chains from a single sample sequenced in a study of T cell repertoires in cytomegalovirus infection. TCRdb reprocessed the reads via MiXCR and lists one record per CDR3 protein. The sample shows hundreds of thousands of distinct CDR3 sequences, more than 40% of them seen only once. Their cognate antigens are unknown. Here the sequenced sample was cultured PBMCs, taken from culture after CMV antigen stimulation. These receptors were taken from a human donor in good health (CMV status not recorded). Some clones in this sample may be carry-over from other donors' samples.

This clonotype was found a few times. The chain recombines TRBV11-2 with TRBJ2-3; D possibly corresponds to TRBD2 (7 bases). The CDR3 spans 14 residues. Germline-derived CDR1 and CDR2 are SGHAT and FQNNGV. The V and J ends lost 5 bases and 2 bases respectively, with 11 bases between them. CDR3 loop: CASSAAGATDTQYF. In DNA, the CDR3 is TGTGCCAGCAGCGCGGCGGGGGCCACAGATACGCAGTATTTT. Filled out from reference TRBV11-2 and TRBJ2-3, the complete variable domain reads EAGVAQSPRYKIIEKRQSVAFWCNPISGHATLYWYQQILGQGPKLLIQFQNNGVVDDSQLPKDRFSAERLKGVDSTLKIQPAKLEDSAVYLCASSAAGATDTQYFGPGTRLTVL.

This clonotype has only one observation. The V call is TRBV30, the J call TRBJ2-1; 16 bases align to TRBD2. The CDR3 totals 15 residues. Germline CDR1 reads GTSNPN; CDR2 reads SVGIG (reference sequence). V was pared by 5 bases and J by 9 bases, with 7 bases of the junction left unmatched. In DNA form, the CDR3 reads TGTGCCTGGTCCGGGACTAGCGGGAGGGCCGCTGAGCAGTTCTTC. Translated, it gives CAWSGTSGRAAEQFF.

This clonotype was counted only a few times. The V gene is TRBV19, the J gene TRBJ2-2, with D perhaps TRBD1 or TRBD2 (5 bases each). V lost 10 bases to trimming and J lost 4 bases, with 16 bases between them. The CDR3 length is 14 residues. The germline V gene has CDR1 LNHDA and CDR2 SQIVND (reference sequence). Here the CDR3 DNA reads TGTGCCACCCGGGGCAACCCTAGCACCGGGGAGCTGTTTTTT. Amino acid sequence: CATRGNPSTGELFF.

This clonotype was recorded many times. This sequence joins TRBV7-2 and TRBJ2-3, with a weak D call TRBD1 (6 bases). This CDR3 is 13 amino acids long. Germline V gene lookup returns CDR1 SGHTA and CDR2 FQGNSA. V lost 4 bases and J 6 bases, leaving 11 bases between the germline ends. The CDR3 nucleotides are TGTGCCAGCAGCTCCTGGGGGCTCGATACGCAGTATTTT. Translating gives CASSSWGLDTQYF.

The chain uses TRBV18 and TRBJ1-2; D is uncertain. The CDR3 contains 14 residues. Germline loops: CDR1 KGHSH, CDR2 LQKENI. Trimming pared 1 base from V and 4 bases from J, leaving 10 bases between. The CDR3 here is CASSPRESVYGYTF. The CDR3 nucleotides read TGTGCCAGCTCACCACGCGAATCAGTCTATGGCTACACCTTC.

This clonotype appeared many times. As DNA, the CDR3 is TGTGCCAGCACCGGACTAGCGGGGGGCATTAGCACAGATACGCAGTATTTT. Translated: CASTGLAGGISTDTQYF. The V gene is TRBV7-2, the J gene TRBJ2-3, with 14 positions matching TRBD2. The trim removed 7 bases at V and 0 bases at J, leaving 6 bases unmatched. The CDR3 is 17 amino acids. CDR1 SGHTA and CDR2 FQGNSA come from the germline V gene.

The chain recombines TRBV20-1 with TRBJ2-5; D unresolved. The V end lost 3 bases, the J end lost 7 bases, and 9 bases lay between the germline ends. The CDR3 is 11 amino acids. Germline CDR1 DFQATT, CDR2 SNEGSKA (reference sequence). The CDR3 coding sequence is TGCAGTGCTAGCTCCGGCGTGACCCAGTACTTC. Translating gives CSASSGVTQYF.

This clonotype has only a few counts. CDR3 sequence: CAISGQEKGPNEKLFF. CDR3 coding DNA: TGTGCCATCAGTGGGCAGGAAAAGGGGCCGAATGAAAAACTGTTTTTT. The genes are TRBV10-3 and TRBJ1-4, with D tentatively TRBD1 (5 bases). CDR3 length equals 16 residues. Trimming took 4 bases from V and 5 from J, leaving 17 bases between them. Germline assignment: CDR1 ENHRY and CDR2 SYGVKD.

The CDR3 DNA sequence: TGTGCCAGCAGCCCCGGGACTAGAGGTGACAATGAGCAGTTCTTC. Amino acids: CASSPGTRGDNEQFF. V is TRBV11-3 and J is TRBJ2-1; 8 positions match TRBD2. This CDR3 is 15 amino acids long. Germline values: CDR1 SGHNT, CDR2 YENEEA. J lost 5 bases, V lost 5 bases, and 8 bases had no gene match. Looking up the rest from reference TRBV11-3 and TRBJ2-1 gives the full variable domain: EAGVVQSPRYKIIEKKQPVAFWCNPISGHNTLYWYLQNLGQGPELLIRYENEEAVDDSQLPKDRFSAERLKGVDSTLKIQPAELGDSAVYLCASSPGTRGDNEQFFGPGTRLTVL.

The rearrangement uses TRBV5-1 and TRBJ1-2, with a weak D call TRBD1 (6 bases). Trimming pared 0 bases from V and 4 bases from J, leaving 10 bases between. The CDR3 extends over 14 amino acids. Germline values: CDR1 SGHRS, CDR2 YFSETQ. CDR3 sequence reads: CASSLGGQPYGYTF. CDR3 sequence (DNA): TGCGCCAGCAGCTTGGGCGGACAGCCCTATGGCTACACCTTC.

This chain connects TRBV6-2 or TRBV6-3 to TRBJ2-2; unclear D gene. The CDR3 is made up of 15 amino acids. Germline V gene sequence: CDR1 MNHEY, CDR2 SVGEGT. Trimming took 6 bases from V and 3 from J, leaving 14 bases between them. CDR3 nucleotides: TGTGCCAGCAGCCCCACTGACGGGTACACCGGGGAGCTGTTTTTT. Translation gives CASSPTDGYTGELFF.

The chain uses TRBV7-8 and TRBJ2-7, with 12 bases matching TRBD1. CDR1 and CDR2 (germline): SGHVS, FQNEAQ. This CDR3 comprises 17 residues. The junction had 9 bases not matched to a gene; V was cut back by 0 bases and J by 6 bases. Here the CDR3 DNA reads TGTGCCAGCAGCTTAGCGAGGGGTAGGGACAGGGGGCGCGAGCAGTACTTC. This gives the protein CASSLARGRDRGREQYF.

The chain recombines TRBV7-6 with TRBJ2-3; 14 nucleotides match TRBD2. The CDR3 is made up of 18 amino acids. The V segment lost 3 bases and the J segment 3 bases; nucleotides outside the gene matches: 8. Germline V CDR1 and CDR2: SGHVS, FNYEAQ. This chain's CDR3 is CASSFPPGTSGRTDTQYF. The CDR3 DNA follows: TGTGCCAGCAGCTTCCCGCCGGGGACTAGCGGGAGAACAGATACGCAGTATTTT.

The V and J genes are TRBV20-1 and TRBJ1-5; 10 positions agree with TRBD1. The CDR3 length is 15 residues. The germline V gene encodes CDR1 DFQATT and CDR2 SNEGSKA (reference sequence). The V segment lost 5 bases and the J segment 6 bases; nucleotides outside the gene matches: 10. The DNA for the CDR3 is TGCAGTGCTCCCCGGACAGGGGGAGGGGGTCAGCCCCAGCATTTT. Protein sequence: CSAPRTGGGGQPQHF.

This clonotype was observed a few times. This chain joins TRBV6-2 or TRBV6-3 and TRBJ2-7; the match to TRBD1 covers 9 bases. Germline CDR1 MNHEY, CDR2 SVGEGT. The CDR3 has 17 amino acids. V shed 2 bases, J shed 2 bases, and the junction held 10 bases outside the gene matches. For the CDR3, the DNA is TGTGCCAGCAGTTACGCCGCCCCCGGGACAGGGACCTACGAGCAGTACTTC. This gives the protein CASSYAAPGTGTYEQYF.

A few counts support this clonotype. The chain employs TRBV11-2 and TRBJ2-5; D remains ambiguous. In germline, CDR1 is SGHAT, CDR2 FQNNGV. The CDR3 has 13 residues. The ends were cut back, 3 bases at V and 5 bases at J, with 10 bases in the middle. CDR3 sequence reads: CASSFNLRETQYF. In DNA form, the CDR3 reads TGTGCCAGCAGCTTTAATCTTCGGGAGACCCAGTACTTC.

This clonotype turned up a few times. This chain uses TRBV12-3 or TRBV12-4 with TRBJ1-1; D call uncertain. CDR3 size: 13 residues. The V and J ends lost 1 base and 1 base respectively, with 4 bases between them. The CDR3 region is CASSLEWNTEAFF. The DNA of the CDR3 is TGTGCCAGCAGTTTAGAGTGGAACACTGAAGCTTTCTTT.

This rearrangement joins TRBV27 to TRBJ2-7; 12 nucleotides line up with TRBD2. V trimming: 6 bases; J trimming: 5 bases; junction bases outside the gene matches: 11. CDR1 is MNHEY and CDR2 is SMNVEV in the germline V gene (reference sequence). The CDR3 contains 16 residues. The CDR3 coding sequence is TGTGCCAGCAGCCCCAGAGCTAGCGGGAGGGCCAACGAGCAGTACTTC. Protein product: CASSPRASGRANEQYF.

The rearrangement uses TRBV2 and TRBJ2-3, with 11 positions matching TRBD2. This CDR3 is built from 16 residues. V lost 2 bases, J lost 6 bases, and 7 bases stayed unmatched. The germline V gene encodes CDR1 SNHLY and CDR2 FYNNEI. The chain's CDR3 is CASSEKLAGVGDTQYF. DNA for the CDR3: TGTGCCAGCAGTGAAAAACTAGCGGGGGTAGGGGATACGCAGTATTTT.

The table lists this clonotype with a few counts. The rearrangement uses TRBV7-2 and TRBJ2-1, with 8 bases that match TRBD2. J was trimmed by 3 bases and V by 4 bases; bases with no gene match: 5. CDR3 length: 15 amino acids. Germline V gives CDR1 SGHTA, CDR2 FQGNSA. CDR3 DNA sequence: TGTGCCAGCAGCTCGGGGACTAGTGTCTACAATGAGCAGTTCTTC. It is translated as CASSSGTSVYNEQFF. The whole variable domain, filled in from reference TRBV7-2 and TRBJ2-1, reads GAGVSQSPSNKVTEKGKDVELRCDPISGHTALYWYRQSLGQGLEFLIYFQGNSAPDKSGLPSDRFSAERTGGSVSTLTIQRTQQEDSAVYLCASSSGTSVYNEQFFGPGTRLTVL.

V is TRBV12-3 or TRBV12-4 and J is TRBJ2-7; D remains unclear. Trimming cost V 5 bases and J 0 bases, with 17 bases left between them. The CDR3 is made up of 16 amino acids. CDR3 sequence reads: CASSPLGQASSYEQYF. The CDR3 DNA reads TGTGCCAGCAGTCCGCTTGGGCAGGCGAGCTCCTACGAGCAGTACTTC.

This clonotype was counted at least ten times. The chain carries TRBV7-2 and TRBJ2-5, with 7 bases identical to TRBD2. The V gene's germline CDR1 is SGHTA and CDR2 FQGNSA. The V segment lost 3 bases and the J segment 6 bases; nucleotides outside the gene matches: 7. This CDR3 has 14 residues. The CDR3 protein is CASSFREAGKTQYF. DNA for the CDR3: TGTGCCAGCAGCTTCCGGGAGGCCGGGAAGACCCAGTACTTC.

This chain links TRBV7-2 with TRBJ1-3; D gene ambiguous. The CDR3 runs to 14 residues. The ends were cut back, 6 bases at V and 0 bases at J, with 9 bases in the middle. Looked up from germline, CDR1 is SGHTA and CDR2 is FQGNSA. The CDR3 DNA is TGTGCCAGCAGACAAGACATCTCTGGAAACACCATATATTTT. It codes for CASRQDISGNTIYF.

The CDR3 region is CASSFYPGFPGELFF. The CDR3 DNA reads as TGTGCCAGCAGTTTTTACCCAGGGTTTCCCGGGGAGCTGTTTTTT. The V and J genes are TRBV28 and TRBJ2-2; perhaps TRBD1 as D (5 bases). Germline values: CDR1 MDHEN, CDR2 SYDVKM. CDR3 length: 15 amino acids. V lost 3 bases and J 6 bases, leaving 14 bases between the germline ends.

The genes are TRBV12-3 or TRBV12-4 and TRBJ1-1; 7 bases line up with TRBD1. The CDR3 consists of 14 residues. The V segment lost 7 bases and the J segment 11 bases; nucleotides outside the gene matches: 16. As DNA, the CDR3 is TGTGCCAGCATCACCAGGGGGGGTTCCCTACCGGCTTTCTTT. Protein product: CASITRGGSLPAFF.

The V call is TRBV12-3 or TRBV12-4, the J call TRBJ1-5; D may be TRBD1 (6 bases). CDR3 length: 15 amino acids. Trimming stripped 7 bases from V and 5 bases from J, with 18 bases between. As DNA, the CDR3 is TGTGCCAGCACCCTAGGTGGGCAGGGGTATCAGCCCCAGCATTTT. Its protein is CASTLGGQGYQPQHF.

This chain links TRBV10-3 with TRBJ1-4, with a tentative D call TRBD1 (6 bases). The CDR3 runs to 16 residues. Per germline, CDR1 ENHRY and CDR2 SYGVKD. V shed 6 bases and J shed 0 bases, with 14 bases lying between them. CDR3 sequence reads: CAISPGQSSTNEKLFF. CDR3 in DNA: TGTGCCATCAGCCCTGGACAGTCGTCAACTAATGAAAAACTGTTTTTT.

V usage is TRBV7-8 and J usage is TRBJ2-5; D possibly matches TRBD1 or TRBD2 (6 bases each). The CDR3 is 14 residues long. V lost 6 bases and J 4 bases, leaving 15 bases between the germline ends. Germline V gene sequence: CDR1 SGHVS, CDR2 FQNEAQ. DNA of the CDR3: TGTGCCAGCAGACTTCCGGGGGCCAGAGAGACCCAGTACTTC. The encoded protein is CASRLPGARETQYF.